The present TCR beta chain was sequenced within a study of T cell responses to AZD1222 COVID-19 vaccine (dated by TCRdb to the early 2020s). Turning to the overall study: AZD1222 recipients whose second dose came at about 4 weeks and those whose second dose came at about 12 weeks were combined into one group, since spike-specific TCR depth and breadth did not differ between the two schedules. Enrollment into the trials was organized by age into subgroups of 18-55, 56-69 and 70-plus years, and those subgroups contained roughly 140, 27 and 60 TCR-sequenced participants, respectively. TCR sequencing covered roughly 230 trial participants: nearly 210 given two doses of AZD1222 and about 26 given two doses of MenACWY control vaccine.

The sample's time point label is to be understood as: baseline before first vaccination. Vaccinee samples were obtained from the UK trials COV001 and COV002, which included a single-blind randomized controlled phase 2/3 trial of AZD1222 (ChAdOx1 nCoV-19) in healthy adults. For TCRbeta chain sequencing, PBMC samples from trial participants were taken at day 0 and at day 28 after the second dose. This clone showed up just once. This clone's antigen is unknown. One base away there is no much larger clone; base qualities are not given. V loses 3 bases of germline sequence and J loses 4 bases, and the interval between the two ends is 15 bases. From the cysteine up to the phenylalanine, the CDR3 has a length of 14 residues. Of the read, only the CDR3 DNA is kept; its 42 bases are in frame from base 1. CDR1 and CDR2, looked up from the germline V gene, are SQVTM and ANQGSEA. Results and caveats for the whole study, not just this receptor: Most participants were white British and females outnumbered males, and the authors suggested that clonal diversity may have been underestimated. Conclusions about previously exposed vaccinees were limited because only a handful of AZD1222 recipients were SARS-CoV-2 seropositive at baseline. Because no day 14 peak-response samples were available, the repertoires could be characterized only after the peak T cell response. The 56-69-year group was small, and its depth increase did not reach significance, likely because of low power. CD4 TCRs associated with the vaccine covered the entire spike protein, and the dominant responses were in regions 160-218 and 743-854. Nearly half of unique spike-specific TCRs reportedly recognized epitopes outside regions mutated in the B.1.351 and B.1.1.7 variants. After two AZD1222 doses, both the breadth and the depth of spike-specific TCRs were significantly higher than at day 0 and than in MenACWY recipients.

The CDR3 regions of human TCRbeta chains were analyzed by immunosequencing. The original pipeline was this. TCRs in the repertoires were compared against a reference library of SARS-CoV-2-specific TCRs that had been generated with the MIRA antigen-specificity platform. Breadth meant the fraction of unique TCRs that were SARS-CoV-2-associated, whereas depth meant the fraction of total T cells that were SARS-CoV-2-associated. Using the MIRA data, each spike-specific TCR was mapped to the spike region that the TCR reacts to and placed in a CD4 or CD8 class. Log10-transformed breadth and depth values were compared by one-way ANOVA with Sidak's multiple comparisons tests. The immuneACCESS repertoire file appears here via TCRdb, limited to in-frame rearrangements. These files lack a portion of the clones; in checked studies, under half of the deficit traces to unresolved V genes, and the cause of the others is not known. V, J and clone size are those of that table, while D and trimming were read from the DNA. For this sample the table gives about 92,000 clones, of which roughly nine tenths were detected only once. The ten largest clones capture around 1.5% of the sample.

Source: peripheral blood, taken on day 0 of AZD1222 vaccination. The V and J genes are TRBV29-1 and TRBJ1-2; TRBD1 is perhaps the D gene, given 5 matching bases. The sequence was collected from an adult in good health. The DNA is TGCAGCGTTGACGTGGGGGTCGTCGGCTATGGCTACACCTTC. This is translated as CSVDVGVVGYGYTF.